The entry below gives a single T cell receptor beta chain sequence along with its context. These data are taken from a study of blood T cell repertoires in COVID-19. Study as a whole: Samples representing acute and convalescent COVID-19 were sourced from the United States, Italy and Spain.

Original processing notes: Amplification with reference gene primers provided the estimates of nucleated cell counts. Sequencing was performed with immunoSEQ multiplex PCR; in TCRdb, only in-frame clones are kept and a portion is missing. The DNA was the basis for D and trimming; V, J and clone size are from that table. The sample shows about 220,000 clones, around 83% of them seen only once. With V trimmed by 3 bases and J by 3 bases, 11 bases remained unmatched. This CDR3 has 19 amino acids. Germline lookup yields CDR1 KGHDR and CDR2 SFDVKD. The TCR was taken from a woman between 45 and 65 years old with acute or convalescent COVID-19. Sequencing input: peripheral blood. This chain links TRBV24-1 with TRBJ2-6, with 9 bases that match TRBD1. Here the CDR3 DNA reads TGTGCCACCAGTGATGCGGGACAGGGAGGATTCTTTGGGGCCAACGTCCTGACTTTC. It yields the protein CATSDAGQGGFFGANVLTF.